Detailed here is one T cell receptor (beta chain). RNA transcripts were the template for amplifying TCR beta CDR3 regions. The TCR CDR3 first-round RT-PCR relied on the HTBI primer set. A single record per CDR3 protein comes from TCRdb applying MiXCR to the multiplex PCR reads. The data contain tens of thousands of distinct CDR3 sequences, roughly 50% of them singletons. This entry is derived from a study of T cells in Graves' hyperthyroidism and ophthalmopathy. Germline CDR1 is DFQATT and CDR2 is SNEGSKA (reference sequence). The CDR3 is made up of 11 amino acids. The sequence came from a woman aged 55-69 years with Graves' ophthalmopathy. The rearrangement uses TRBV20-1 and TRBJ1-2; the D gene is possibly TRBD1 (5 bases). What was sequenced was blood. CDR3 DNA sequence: TGCAGCGCCTACCGGGACGATGGCTACACCTTC. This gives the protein CSAYRDDGYTF.